This entry concerns a single T cell receptor beta chain. Looked up from germline, CDR1 is SNHLY and CDR2 is FYNNEI. The V gene lost 8 bases and the J gene lost 3 bases, with 10 bases spanning the gap. The CDR3 is 12 amino acids. Profiled with immunoSEQ multiplex PCR; TCRdb holds only in-frame clones, not every one. Here the sample spans 250,000 to 300,000 clones, around 90% being singletons. The sample belongs to a study of blood T cell repertoires in COVID-19. Those who participated ranged in age from roughly 18 to 90 years and resided in 20 to 25 US areas. Donors were grouped by their self-reported clinical history.

The chain carries TRBV2 and TRBJ1-2; weak D call: TRBD1 (5 bases). This clonotype was sampled from a woman aged 40 to 50 with acute COVID-19. The sample was PBMCs or T cells enriched from blood (not recorded which). The CDR3 nucleotides read TGTGCCAGCTGGGGGGTATACTATGGCTACACCTTC. Translating it yields CASWGVYYGYTF.